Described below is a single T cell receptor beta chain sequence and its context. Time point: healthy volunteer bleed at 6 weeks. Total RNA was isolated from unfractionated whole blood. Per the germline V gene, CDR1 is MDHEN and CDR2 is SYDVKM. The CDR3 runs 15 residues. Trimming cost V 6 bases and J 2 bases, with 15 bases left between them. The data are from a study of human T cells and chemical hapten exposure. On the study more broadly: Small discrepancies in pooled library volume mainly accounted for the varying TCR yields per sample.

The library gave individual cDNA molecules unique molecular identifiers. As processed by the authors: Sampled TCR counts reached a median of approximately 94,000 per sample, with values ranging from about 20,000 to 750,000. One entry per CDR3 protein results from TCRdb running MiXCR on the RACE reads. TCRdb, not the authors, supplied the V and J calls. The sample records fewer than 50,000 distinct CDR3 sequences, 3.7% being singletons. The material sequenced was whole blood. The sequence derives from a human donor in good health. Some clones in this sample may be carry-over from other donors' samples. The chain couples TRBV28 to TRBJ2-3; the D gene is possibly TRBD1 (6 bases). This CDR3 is CASSATGGLTDTQYF. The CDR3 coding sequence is TGTGCCAGCAGCGCGACAGGCGGCCTCACAGATACGCAGTATTTT.